This T cell receptor beta chain was found in a study of a mutant IDH1 vaccine in newly diagnosed glioma. Across the whole study: The earlier regimen, radiotherapy, temozolomide, or both, was most often both.

Noted time point: week 23, last vaccination. Every vaccination contained 300 ug of the mutant IDH1 20-mer peptide and was paired with topical imiquimod. For this clone: Antigen unknown.

Produced via immunoSEQ multiplex PCR; TCRdb's table is partial and in-frame only. The repertoire holds approximately 60,000 clones, with about 87% as singletons. V lost 0 bases to trimming and J lost 9 bases; unmatched junction nucleotides: 6. The CDR3 is made up of 15 amino acids. Germline values: CDR1 LGHNA, CDR2 YNFKEQ. The sample here was PBMCs, taken from a glioma patient whose treatment included an IDH1 peptide vaccine. The rearrangement uses TRBV4-2 and TRBJ2-1, with TRBD2 matching over 9 bases. This TCR was sampled from a man in his forties or fifties with glioma. CDR3 nucleotides: TGTGCCAGCAGCCAAGAGGGGCTAGCGGGACGTGAGCAGTTCTTC. Its translation: CASSQEGLAGREQFF.